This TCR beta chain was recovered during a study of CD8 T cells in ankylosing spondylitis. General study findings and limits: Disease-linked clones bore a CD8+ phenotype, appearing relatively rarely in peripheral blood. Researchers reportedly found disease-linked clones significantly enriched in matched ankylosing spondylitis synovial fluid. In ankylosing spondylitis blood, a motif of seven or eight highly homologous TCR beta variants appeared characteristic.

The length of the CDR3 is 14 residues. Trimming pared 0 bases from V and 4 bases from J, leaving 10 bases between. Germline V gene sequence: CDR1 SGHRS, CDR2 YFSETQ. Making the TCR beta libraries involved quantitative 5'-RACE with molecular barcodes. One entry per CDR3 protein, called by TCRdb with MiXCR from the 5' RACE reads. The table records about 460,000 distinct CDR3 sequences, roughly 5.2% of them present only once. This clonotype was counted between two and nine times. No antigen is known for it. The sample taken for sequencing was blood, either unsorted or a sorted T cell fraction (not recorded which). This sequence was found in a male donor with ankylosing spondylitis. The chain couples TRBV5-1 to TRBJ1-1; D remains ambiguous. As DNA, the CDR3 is TGCGCCAGCAGCTTGGTGGCATTAAGCACTGAAGCTTTCTTT. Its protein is CASSLVALSTEAFF.